This T cell receptor (beta chain) was identified during a study of PD-L1 blockade in urothelial cancer. Study in general: About 90% of the roughly 30 patients were men who had bladder-origin urothelial cancer. Treatment start was followed by blood analysis at 3 weeks (second dose) and again at 6 weeks. Individuals in the cohort had been given 0 to 3 earlier chemotherapy regimens.

The sample holds a few counts of this clone. Other DNA sequences in the sample encode the same CDR3. Some clones are missing from TCRdb's copy, which holds only in-frame ones; the method was immunoSEQ multiplex PCR. The sample contains under 120,000 clones, approximately 85% of which appear only once. Sample contribution per patient ranged from 1 to 8, covering pretreatment and on-treatment. The CDR3 covers 14 residues. V dropped 6 bases and J dropped 4; count of bases not matched to a gene: 3. The germline gives CDR1 MNHEY, CDR2 SVGAGI. The TCR sequence derives from a man in his forties or fifties with urothelial cancer. The V gene is TRBV6-5, the J gene TRBJ1-5, with 10 bases fitting TRBD1. Material: PBMCs, obtained around atezolizumab (anti-PD-L1) treatment. The DNA for the CDR3 is TGTGCCAGCAGCTGGGGACAGGGGAATCAGCCCCAGCATTTT. Its translation: CASSWGQGNQPQHF.